The text below deals with one T cell receptor beta chain. What it recognizes is unknown. The junction does not match germline at one end; this may be a read error. The sample belongs to a study of Graves' ophthalmopathy and Graves' hyperthyroidism. Whole-study context: Stable hyperthyroid donors showed no ophthalmopathy during 18 months follow-up. Study findings and constraints: For predicting ophthalmopathy progression, the model had about 66% sensitivity and 72.22% specificity.

Germline V CDR1 and CDR2: MGHRA, YSYEKL. The CDR3 runs to 15 residues. Hyperthyroidism patients, all newly diagnosed, had under 2 months' duration and ages of 18 to 65. Enrollment excluded any patients with other autoimmune diseases, uncontrolled infections, pregnancy or lactation. Transcripts of RNA were the source for amplifying TCR beta CDR3 regions. HTBI primers primed a first-round RT-PCR, and a second-round multiplex PCR followed. TCRdb re-called the multiplex PCR reads with MiXCR, one entry per CDR3 protein. This table holds a few hundred thousand distinct CDR3 sequences, 35% to 45% found once.

V gene TRBV4-1 combines with J gene TRBJ1-1; 8 bases agree with TRBD1. The sequencing input was peripheral blood or thyroid tissue (not recorded which). The TCR was taken from an adult man with Graves' hyperthyroidism. The DNA for the CDR3 is TGTGCCAGCAGCGAAAACGCACAGGGGGTCGCTGAAGCTTTCTTT. The encoded protein is CASSENAQGVAEAFF.